One sample yielded the 30 T cell receptor beta chains listed below, sequenced in a study of blood T cell repertoires in COVID-19. The assay was immunoSEQ multiplex PCR, and TCRdb's table has in-frame clones only and misses some. The data hold approximately 280,000 clones, with 85% observed a single time. The sample was PBMCs or T cells enriched from blood (not recorded which). The source is a woman in her fifties or sixties who had recovered from COVID-19.

The chain has TRBV12-3 or TRBV12-4 and TRBJ1-2; D is possibly TRBD1 (5 bases). Trimming shortened V by 4 bases and J by 9 bases, and 12 bases separated the two germline ends. The CDR3 length is 12 residues. The CDR3 loop reads CASSSWDYSYTF. CDR3 sequence (DNA): TGTGCCAGCAGTTCATGGGACTACAGCTACACCTTC.

The chain has TRBV30 and TRBJ2-5; 7 bases align to TRBD1. Germline CDR1 is GTSNPN and CDR2 is SVGIG (reference sequence). The CDR3 consists of 16 residues. J lost 0 bases, V lost 0 bases, and 7 bases had no gene match. For the CDR3, the DNA is TGTGCCTGGAGTGTATTTCACGGACAGGACCAAGAGACCCAGTACTTC. This sequence encodes CAWSVFHGQDQETQYF. The complete variable domain, with remaining parts taken from reference TRBV30 and TRBJ2-5, reads SQTIHQWPATLVQPVGSPLSLECTVEGTSNPNLYWYRQAAGRGLQLLFYSVGIGQISSEVPQNLSASRPQDRQFILSSKKLLLSDSGFYLCAWSVFHGQDQETQYFGPGTRLLVL.

V is TRBV28 and J is TRBJ2-7, with 7 bases aligning to TRBD2. Trimming removed 4 bases from V and 0 bases from J; junction bases left unmatched: 3. Germline V CDR1 and CDR2: MDHEN, SYDVKM. The CDR3 sequence is 14 residues long. Here the CDR3 DNA reads TGTGCCAGCAGTTCGGGACTAAACTCCTACGAGCAGTACTTC. Residues: CASSSGLNSYEQYF.

This clone was observed a few times. The rearrangement joins TRBV11-2 to TRBJ2-7, with 9 bases that match TRBD1. Germline CDR1 reads SGHAT; CDR2 reads FQNNGV. This CDR3 is built from 15 residues. V lost 5 bases and J lost 7; bases outside the gene matches: 12. In DNA, the CDR3 is TGTGCCAGCAGCCCAACCGGGACAGGGTTGGGGGAGCAGTACTTC. Translation: CASSPTGTGLGEQYF.

CDR3 loop: CASSLVADYGYTF. DNA of the CDR3: TGCGCCAGCAGCTTGGTGGCGGACTATGGCTACACCTTC. The chain carries TRBV5-1 and TRBJ1-2; no firm D call. The length of the CDR3 is 13 residues. Germline V gene sequence: CDR1 SGHRS, CDR2 YFSETQ. The germline V and J ends were trimmed by 0 bases and 3 bases, with 6 bases remaining between them.

V gene TRBV19 combines with J gene TRBJ1-1; possibly TRBD1 for D (5 bases). The germline V gene encodes CDR1 LNHDA and CDR2 SQIVND (reference sequence). Trimming removed 2 bases at V and 6 bases at J, with 13 bases between. The CDR3 has 14 amino acids. The CDR3 DNA is TGTGCCAGTAGTATAAGGGGTAGAAGGGCTGAAGCTTTCTTT. Protein: CASSIRGRRAEAFF.

V is TRBV27 and J is TRBJ2-3; D not resolved. The V and J ends lost 4 bases and 2 bases respectively, with 10 bases between them. Germline V lookup: CDR1 MNHEY, CDR2 SMNVEV (reference sequence). CDR3 length: 14 amino acids. The CDR3 loop is CASSSIDSTDTQYF. In nucleotides, the CDR3 is TGTGCCAGCAGTTCGATTGACTCCACAGATACGCAGTATTTT.

This chain joins TRBV21-1 and TRBJ1-2; TRBD1 was called by the table and not checked on the DNA. TRBV21-1 is assigned pseudogene status. The CDR3 runs 15 residues. CDR3 in DNA: TGTGCCAGCAGCAAAAACAGGGGGCAGCACTATGGCTACACCTTC. This codes for CASSKNRGQHYGYTF.

This rearrangement joins TRBV5-1 to TRBJ2-7; D unresolved. From germline, CDR1 is SGHRS and CDR2 YFSETQ. The CDR3 totals 14 residues. The V end lost 0 bases, the J end lost 0 bases, and 7 bases lay between the germline ends. The CDR3 protein is CASSLGQASYEQYF. In DNA, the CDR3 is TGCGCCAGCAGCTTGGGGCAGGCCTCCTACGAGCAGTACTTC. The whole variable domain, remainder taken from reference TRBV5-1 and TRBJ2-7, is KAGVTQTPRYLIKTRGQQVTLSCSPISGHRSVSWYQQTPGQGLQFLFEYFSETQRNKGNFPGRFSGRQFSNSRSEMNVSTLELGDSALYLCASSLGQASYEQYFGPGTRLTVT.

In this sample, this clone turned up once. The genes are TRBV5-5 and TRBJ1-2; the match to TRBD1 covers 10 bases. CDR1 SGHKS and CDR2 YYEKEE come from the germline V gene (reference sequence). The CDR3 consists of 15 residues. V lost 5 bases to trimming and J lost 2 bases; unmatched junction nucleotides: 6. CDR3 loop: CASSPDRGTNYGYTF. DNA for the CDR3: TGTGCCAGCAGTCCGGACAGGGGGACAAACTATGGCTACACCTTC.

This clone was seen repeatedly, ten times or more. The chain couples TRBV4-3 to TRBJ1-2; 9 bases align to TRBD1. The length of the CDR3 is 17 residues. Germline V gene lookup returns CDR1 LGHNA and CDR2 YSLEER. V was pared by 2 bases and J by 5 bases, with 12 bases of the junction left unmatched. The CDR3 nucleotides are TGCGCCAGCAGCCAATCTCGGACAGGGGACGCCTCTTATGGCTACACCTTC. This sequence encodes CASSQSRTGDASYGYTF.

The rearrangement joins TRBV4-1 to TRBJ1-1, with unresolved D. V was clipped by 0 bases and J by 6 bases, with 11 bases between them. CDR1 and CDR2 (germline): MGHRA, YSYEKL. The CDR3 contains 14 residues. As DNA, the CDR3 is TGCGCCAGCAGCCAAGACTTCGTGGGCGCTGAAGCTTTCTTT. Translating gives CASSQDFVGAEAFF.

V usage is TRBV9 and J usage is TRBJ2-1, with a possible D match to TRBD1 (5 bases). This CDR3 contains 15 residues. With 3 bases removed from V and 8 bases from J, the gap between germline ends came to 18 bases. The germline gives CDR1 SGDLS, CDR2 YYNGEE. The CDR3 loop is CASSGFAGIGDEQFF. The CDR3 nucleotides read TGTGCCAGCAGCGGATTTGCAGGGATAGGCGATGAGCAGTTCTTC.

The rearrangement links TRBV14 to TRBJ1-1, with a possible D match to TRBD1 (6 bases). Germline values: CDR1 SGHDN, CDR2 FVKESK. This CDR3 comprises 16 residues. Between the trimmed V and J ends, which lost 3 bases and 0 bases, there was a span of 14 bases. The CDR3 nucleotides are TGTGCCAGCAGCCACAAACAGGGCACCATGAACACTGAAGCTTTCTTT. Translation gives CASSHKQGTMNTEAFF.

The genes are TRBV5-6 and TRBJ1-1; 8 bases agree with TRBD1. This CDR3 has 15 residues. The germline CDR1 and CDR2 sequences are SGHDT and YYEEEE. V trimming: 5 bases; J trimming: 4 bases; junction bases outside the gene matches: 10. The CDR3 bases are TGTGCCAGCAGATCCTTTGGACAGGGAGGCACTGAAGCTTTCTTT. Amino acids: CASRSFGQGGTEAFF.

The chain joins TRBV10-1 to TRBJ2-3; a weak D match, TRBD1 (6 bases). V was clipped by 3 bases and J by 0 bases, with 16 bases between them. The germline gives CDR1 WNHNN, CDR2 SYGVQD (reference sequence). The CDR3 has 17 residues. The CDR3 region has the DNA TGCGCCAGCAGTGATCACTGGGCAGGGGAAAGCACAGATACGCAGTATTTT. Translated: CASSDHWAGESTDTQYF.

V is TRBV5-1 and J is TRBJ2-5; 9 nucleotides align to TRBD1. The CDR3 covers 16 residues. Germline trimming cut 1 base from V and 1 base from J; bases unmatched to any gene: 5. The germline V gene has CDR1 SGHRS and CDR2 YFSETQ. The CDR3 region is CASSLYGQGTQETQYF. The DNA of the CDR3 is TGCGCCAGCAGCTTGTATGGACAGGGGACCCAAGAGACCCAGTACTTC.

The table lists this clone with a few counts. V usage is TRBV29-1 and J usage is TRBJ1-2; 12 bases are a match to TRBD1. V was clipped by 0 bases and J by 7 bases; unmatched bases: 9. The CDR3 has 16 amino acids. In germline, CDR1 is SQVTM, CDR2 ANQGSEA. CDR3 DNA: TGCAGCGTTGAAGATTTGTGGGACAGGGGGCGAGGTGGCTACACCTTC. This codes for CSVEDLWDRGRGGYTF.

This sequence joins TRBV3-1 (or the pseudogene TRBV3-2) and TRBJ1-5, with D hard to call. This CDR3 contains 14 residues. The germline CDR1 and CDR2 sequences are LGHDT and YNNKEL (reference sequence). V was clipped by 3 bases and J by 3 bases, with 9 bases between them. The CDR3 DNA sequence: TGTGCCAGCAGCCAGAACAGAAACAATCAGCCCCAGCATTTT. Residues: CASSQNRNNQPQHF.

The gene calls are TRBV15 and TRBJ2-1, with TRBD1 identical over 7 bases. The CDR3 spans 17 residues. Germline CDR1 and CDR2: LNHNV and YYDKDF (reference sequence). Trimming removed 1 base from V and 5 bases from J; junction bases left unmatched: 11. In DNA form, the CDR3 reads TGTGCCACCAGCAGAGTACCCACCGGGACAGTTAACAATGAGCAGTTCTTC. Amino acids: CATSRVPTGTVNNEQFF.

The J gene is TRBJ1-4, the V gene TRBV18, with 7 bases lining up with TRBD1. J gave up 3 bases and V 3 bases, and 4 bases lay outside the gene matches. The CDR3 length is 15 residues. Germline V CDR1 and CDR2: KGHSH, LQKENI. The CDR3 is CASSPHRGSNEKLFF. The CDR3 nucleotides are TGTGCCAGCTCACCTCACAGGGGATCTAATGAAAAACTGTTTTTT.

V is TRBV11-2 and J is TRBJ2-5; the D gene is possibly TRBD1 (6 bases). V gave up 5 bases and J gave up 5 bases, with 15 bases separating them. The CDR3 is 14 residues long. Germline CDR1 reads SGHAT; CDR2 reads FQNNGV. CDR3 region: CASSDQGLGETQYF. The CDR3 DNA sequence: TGTGCCAGCAGCGACCAGGGGTTAGGGGAGACCCAGTACTTC.

This clone has just one count. V gene TRBV28 combines with J gene TRBJ1-6, with a tentative D call TRBD1 (5 bases). This CDR3 is 14 amino acids long. From germline, CDR1 is MDHEN and CDR2 SYDVKM. Trimming shortened V by 10 bases and J by 5 bases, and 15 bases separated the two germline ends. CDR3 bases: TGTGCCACCACCCGGGGGATCGATAATTCACCCCTCCACTTT. Translated: CATTRGIDNSPLHF.

The rearrangement joins TRBV27 to TRBJ1-5, with D uncertain. CDR3 size: 14 residues. The germline CDR1 and CDR2 sequences are MNHEY and SMNVEV (reference sequence). The germline V and J ends were trimmed by 6 bases and 5 bases, with 14 bases remaining between them. CDR3 DNA sequence: TGTGCCAGCAGAAGCGGGCGGTCCGATCAGCCCCAGCATTTT. Its protein product is CASRSGRSDQPQHF.

V gene TRBV10-1 combines with J gene TRBJ2-5; tentative D call: TRBD1 (5 bases). Trimming stripped 4 bases from V and 2 bases from J, with 17 bases between. This CDR3 has 16 residues. The germline CDR1 and CDR2 sequences are WNHNN and SYGVQD (reference sequence). This CDR3 reads CASSVPGHIGQETQYF. The CDR3 coding sequence is TGCGCCAGCAGTGTCCCCGGACATATTGGACAAGAGACCCAGTACTTC.

V and J are TRBV6-1 and TRBJ1-5; D is unclear. The CDR3 has 15 amino acids. CDR1 MNHNS and CDR2 SASEGT come from the germline V gene. Deletions cut 1 base from V and 1 base from J, with 8 bases between. The DNA of the CDR3 is TGTGCCAGCAGTGAAGTGACGGGGAGCAATCAGCCCCAGCATTTT. It is translated as CASSEVTGSNQPQHF.

This clone was observed once. The chain has TRBV12-3 or TRBV12-4 and TRBJ1-1, with a tentative D call TRBD1 (5 bases). The CDR3 totals 13 residues. V lost 6 bases to trimming and J lost 1 base, with 9 bases between them. The CDR3 loop reads CASRPTGNTEAFF. In nucleotides, the CDR3 is TGTGCCAGCAGACCCACAGGGAACACTGAAGCTTTCTTT.

The chain is built from TRBV7-3 and TRBJ2-7; D unclear. Between the trimmed V and J ends, which lost 5 bases and 2 bases, there was a span of 13 bases. The V gene's germline CDR1 is SGHTA and CDR2 FQGTGA. The CDR3 runs to 14 residues. This CDR3 reads CASSRYLTPYEQYF. CDR3 nucleotides: TGTGCCAGCAGCCGCTACTTAACTCCCTACGAGCAGTACTTC.

The chain carries TRBV30 and TRBJ1-2; TRBD1 is a possible D gene (6 bases). Germline-derived CDR1 and CDR2 are GTSNPN and SVGIG (reference sequence). V shed 1 base and J shed 13 bases, with 13 bases lying between them. The CDR3 covers 11 residues. The chain's CDR3 is CAWSEQGAATF. CDR3 DNA sequence: TGTGCCTGGAGTGAACAGGGAGCAGCCACCTTC. Filled out from reference TRBV30 and TRBJ1-2, the complete variable domain reads SQTIHQWPATLVQPVGSPLSLECTVEGTSNPNLYWYRQAAGRGLQLLFYSVGIGQISSEVPQNLSASRPQDRQFILSSKKLLLSDSGFYLCAWSEQGAATFGSGTRLTVV.

This sequence joins TRBV2 and TRBJ1-5; TRBD1 aligns across 7 bases. The CDR3 consists of 13 residues. CDR1 is SNHLY, CDR2 FYNNEI, per germline. V shed 8 bases, J shed 4 bases, and the junction held 5 bases outside the gene matches. This CDR3 is CASGTVLNQPQHF. Here the CDR3 DNA reads TGTGCCAGCGGGACAGTTCTTAATCAGCCCCAGCATTTT.